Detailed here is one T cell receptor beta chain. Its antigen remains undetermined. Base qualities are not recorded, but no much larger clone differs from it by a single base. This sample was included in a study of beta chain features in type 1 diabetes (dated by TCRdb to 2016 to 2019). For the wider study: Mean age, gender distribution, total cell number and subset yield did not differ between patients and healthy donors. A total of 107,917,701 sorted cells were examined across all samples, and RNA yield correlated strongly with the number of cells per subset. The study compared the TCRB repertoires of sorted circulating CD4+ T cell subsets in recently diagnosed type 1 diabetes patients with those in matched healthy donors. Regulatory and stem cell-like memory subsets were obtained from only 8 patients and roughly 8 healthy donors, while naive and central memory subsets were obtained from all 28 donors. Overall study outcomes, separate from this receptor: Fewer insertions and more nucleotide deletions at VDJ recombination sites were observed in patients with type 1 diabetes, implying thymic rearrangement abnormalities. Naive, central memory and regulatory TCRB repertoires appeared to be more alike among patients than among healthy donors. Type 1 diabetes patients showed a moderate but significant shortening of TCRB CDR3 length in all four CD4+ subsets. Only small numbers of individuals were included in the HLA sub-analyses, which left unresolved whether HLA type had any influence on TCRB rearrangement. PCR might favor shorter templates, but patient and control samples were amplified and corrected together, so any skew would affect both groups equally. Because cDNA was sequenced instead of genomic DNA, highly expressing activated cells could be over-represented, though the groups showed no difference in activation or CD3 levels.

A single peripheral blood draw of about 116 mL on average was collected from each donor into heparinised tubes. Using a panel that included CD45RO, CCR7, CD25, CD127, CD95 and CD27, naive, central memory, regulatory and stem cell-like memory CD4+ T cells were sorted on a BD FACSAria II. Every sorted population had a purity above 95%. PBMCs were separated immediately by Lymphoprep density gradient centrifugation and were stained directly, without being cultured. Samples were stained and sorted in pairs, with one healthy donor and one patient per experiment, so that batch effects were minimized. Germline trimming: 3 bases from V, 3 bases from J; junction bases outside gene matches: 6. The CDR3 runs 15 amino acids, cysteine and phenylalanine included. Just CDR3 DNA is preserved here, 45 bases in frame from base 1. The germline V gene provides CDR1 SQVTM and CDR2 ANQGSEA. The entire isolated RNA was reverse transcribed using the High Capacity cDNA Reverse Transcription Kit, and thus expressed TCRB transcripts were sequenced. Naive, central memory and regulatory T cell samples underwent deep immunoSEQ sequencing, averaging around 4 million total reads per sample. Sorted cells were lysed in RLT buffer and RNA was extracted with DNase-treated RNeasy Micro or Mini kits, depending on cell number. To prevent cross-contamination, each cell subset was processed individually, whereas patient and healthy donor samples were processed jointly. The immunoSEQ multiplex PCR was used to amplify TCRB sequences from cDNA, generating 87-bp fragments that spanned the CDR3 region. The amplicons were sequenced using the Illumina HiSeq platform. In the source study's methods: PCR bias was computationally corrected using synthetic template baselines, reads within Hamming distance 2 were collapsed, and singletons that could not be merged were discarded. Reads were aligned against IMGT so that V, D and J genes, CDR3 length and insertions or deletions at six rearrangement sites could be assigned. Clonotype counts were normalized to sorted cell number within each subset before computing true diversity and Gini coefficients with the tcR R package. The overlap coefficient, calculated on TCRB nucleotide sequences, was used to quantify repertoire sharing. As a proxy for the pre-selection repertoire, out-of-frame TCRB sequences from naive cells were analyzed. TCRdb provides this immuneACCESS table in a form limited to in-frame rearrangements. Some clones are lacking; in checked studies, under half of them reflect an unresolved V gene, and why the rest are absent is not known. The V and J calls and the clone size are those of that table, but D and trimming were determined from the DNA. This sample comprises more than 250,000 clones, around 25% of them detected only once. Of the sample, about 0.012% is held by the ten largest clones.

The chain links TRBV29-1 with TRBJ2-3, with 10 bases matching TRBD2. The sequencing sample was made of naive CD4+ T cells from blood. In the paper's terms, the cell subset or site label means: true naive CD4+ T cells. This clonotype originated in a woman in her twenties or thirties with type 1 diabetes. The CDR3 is CSVEGRTSGTDTQYF. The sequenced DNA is TGCAGCGTTGAGGGCCGGACTAGCGGAACAGATACGCAGTATTTT.